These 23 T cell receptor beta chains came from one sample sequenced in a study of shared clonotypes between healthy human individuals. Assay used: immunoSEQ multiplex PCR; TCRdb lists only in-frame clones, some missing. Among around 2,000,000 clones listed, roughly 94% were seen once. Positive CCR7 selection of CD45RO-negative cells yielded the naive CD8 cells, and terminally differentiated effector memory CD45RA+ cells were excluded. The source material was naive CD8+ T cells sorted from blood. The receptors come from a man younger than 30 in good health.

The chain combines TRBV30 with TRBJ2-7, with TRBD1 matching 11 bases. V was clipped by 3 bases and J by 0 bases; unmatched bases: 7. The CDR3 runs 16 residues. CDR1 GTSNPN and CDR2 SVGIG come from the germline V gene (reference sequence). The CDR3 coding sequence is TGTGCCTGGAGGGATACCGGGACAGGGGGCTCCTACGAGCAGTACTTC. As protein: CAWRDTGTGGSYEQYF.

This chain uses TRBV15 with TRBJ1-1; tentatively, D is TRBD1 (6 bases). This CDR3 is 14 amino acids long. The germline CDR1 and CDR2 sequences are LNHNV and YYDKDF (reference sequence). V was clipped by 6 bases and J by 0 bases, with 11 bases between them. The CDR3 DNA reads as TGTGCCACCAGGCCCGGACAGCTGAACACTGAAGCTTTCTTT. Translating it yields CATRPGQLNTEAFF.

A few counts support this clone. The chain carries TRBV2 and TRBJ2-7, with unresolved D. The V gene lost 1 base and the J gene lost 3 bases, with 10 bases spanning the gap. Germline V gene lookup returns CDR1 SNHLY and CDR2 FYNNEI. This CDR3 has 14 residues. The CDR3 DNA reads TGTGCCAGCAGTGAAGGGTACCGGAGCTACGAGCAGTACTTC. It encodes CASSEGYRSYEQYF.

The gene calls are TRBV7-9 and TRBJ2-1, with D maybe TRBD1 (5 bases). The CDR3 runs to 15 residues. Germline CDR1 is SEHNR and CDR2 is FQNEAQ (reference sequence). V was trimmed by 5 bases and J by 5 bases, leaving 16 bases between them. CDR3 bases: TGTGCCAGCAGCCCTAGTGAGACAGAGAACAATGAGCAGTTCTTC. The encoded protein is CASSPSETENNEQFF.

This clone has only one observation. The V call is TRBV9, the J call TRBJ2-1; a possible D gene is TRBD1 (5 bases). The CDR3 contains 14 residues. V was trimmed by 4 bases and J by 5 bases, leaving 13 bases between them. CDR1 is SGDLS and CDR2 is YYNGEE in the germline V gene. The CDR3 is CASSSDTVDNEQFF. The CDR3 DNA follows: TGTGCCAGCAGCTCGGACACAGTGGACAATGAGCAGTTCTTC.

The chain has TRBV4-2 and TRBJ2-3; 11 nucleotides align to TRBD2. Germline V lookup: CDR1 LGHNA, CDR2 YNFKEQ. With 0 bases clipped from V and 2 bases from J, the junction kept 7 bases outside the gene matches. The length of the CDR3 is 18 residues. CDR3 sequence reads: CASSQDGGTSGYTDTQYF. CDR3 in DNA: TGTGCCAGCAGCCAAGATGGCGGGACTAGCGGATACACAGATACGCAGTATTTT.

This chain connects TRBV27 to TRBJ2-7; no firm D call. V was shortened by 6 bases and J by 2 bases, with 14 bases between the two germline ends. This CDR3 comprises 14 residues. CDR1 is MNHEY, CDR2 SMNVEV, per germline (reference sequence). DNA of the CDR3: TGTGCCAGCAGCTCCCATCGTACCCCCTACGAGCAGTACTTC. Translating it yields CASSSHRTPYEQYF.

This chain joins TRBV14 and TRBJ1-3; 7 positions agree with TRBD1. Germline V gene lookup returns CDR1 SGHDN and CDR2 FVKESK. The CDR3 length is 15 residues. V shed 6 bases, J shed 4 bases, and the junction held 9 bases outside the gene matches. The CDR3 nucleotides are TGTGCCAGCAGTATCGATGCAGGGGGAGGAAACACCATATATTTT. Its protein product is CASSIDAGGGNTIYF. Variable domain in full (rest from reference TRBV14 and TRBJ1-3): EAGVTQFPSHSVIEKGQTVTLRCDPISGHDNLYWYRRVMGKEIKFLLHFVKESKQDESGMPNNRFLAERTGGTYSTLKVQPAELEDSGVYFCASSIDAGGGNTIYFGEGSWLTVV.

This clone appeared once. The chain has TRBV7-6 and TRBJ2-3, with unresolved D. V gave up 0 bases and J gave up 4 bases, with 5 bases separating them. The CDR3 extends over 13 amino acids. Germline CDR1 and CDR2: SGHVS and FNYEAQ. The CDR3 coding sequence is TGTGCCAGCAGCTTAGCCCCCCCAGATACGCAGTATTTT. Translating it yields CASSLAPPDTQYF.

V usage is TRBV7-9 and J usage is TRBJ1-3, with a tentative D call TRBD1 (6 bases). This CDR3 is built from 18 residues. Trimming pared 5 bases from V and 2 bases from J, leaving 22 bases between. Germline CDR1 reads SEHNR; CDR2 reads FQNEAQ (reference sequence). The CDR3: CASSPPGGREPPGNTIYF. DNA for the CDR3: TGTGCCAGCAGCCCGCCCGGGGGCAGGGAGCCTCCTGGAAACACCATATATTTT. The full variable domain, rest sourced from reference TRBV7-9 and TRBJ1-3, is DTGVSQNPRHKITKRGQNVTFRCDPISEHNRLYWYRQTLGQGPEFLTYFQNEAQLEKSRLLSDRFSAERPKGSFSTLEIQRTEQGDSAMYLCASSPPGGREPPGNTIYFGEGSWLTVV.

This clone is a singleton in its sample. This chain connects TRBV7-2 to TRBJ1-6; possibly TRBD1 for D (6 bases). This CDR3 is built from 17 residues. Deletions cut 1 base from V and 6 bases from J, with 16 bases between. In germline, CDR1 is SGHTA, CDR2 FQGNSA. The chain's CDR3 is CASSLENYGTFNSPLHF. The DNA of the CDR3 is TGTGCCAGCAGCTTAGAGAATTACGGGACATTTAATTCACCCCTCCACTTT.

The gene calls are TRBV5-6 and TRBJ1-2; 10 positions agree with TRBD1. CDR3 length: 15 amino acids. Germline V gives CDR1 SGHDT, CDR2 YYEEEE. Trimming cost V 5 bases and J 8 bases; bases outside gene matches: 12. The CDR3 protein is CASSKPGQGFFGYTF. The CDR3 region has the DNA TGTGCCAGCAGTAAACCGGGACAGGGGTTCTTCGGCTACACCTTC.

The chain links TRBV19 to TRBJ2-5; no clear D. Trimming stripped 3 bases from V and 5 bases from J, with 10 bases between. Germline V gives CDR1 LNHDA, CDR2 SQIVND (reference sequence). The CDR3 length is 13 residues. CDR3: CASSIVPGETQYF. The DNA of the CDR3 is TGTGCCAGTAGTATTGTGCCCGGCGAGACCCAGTACTTC.

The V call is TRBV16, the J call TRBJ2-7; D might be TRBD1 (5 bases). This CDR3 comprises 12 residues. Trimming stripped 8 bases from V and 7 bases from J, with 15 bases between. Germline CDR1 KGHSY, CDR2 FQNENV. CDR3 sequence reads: CASAGKRIEQYF. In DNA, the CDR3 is TGTGCCAGCGCAGGGAAGAGGATTGAGCAGTACTTC.

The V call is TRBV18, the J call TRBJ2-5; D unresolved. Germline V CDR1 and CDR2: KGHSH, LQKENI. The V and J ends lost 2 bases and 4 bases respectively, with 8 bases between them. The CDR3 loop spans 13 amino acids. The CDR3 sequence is CASSPTDAETQYF. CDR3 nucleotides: TGTGCCAGCTCACCAACGGACGCAGAGACCCAGTACTTC.

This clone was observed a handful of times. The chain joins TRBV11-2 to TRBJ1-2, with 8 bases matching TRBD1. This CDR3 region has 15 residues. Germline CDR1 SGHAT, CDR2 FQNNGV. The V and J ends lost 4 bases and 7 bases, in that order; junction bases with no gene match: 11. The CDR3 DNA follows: TGTGCCAGCAGCTACCGACCGGGACAGGATCCTGGCTACACCTTC. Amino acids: CASSYRPGQDPGYTF.

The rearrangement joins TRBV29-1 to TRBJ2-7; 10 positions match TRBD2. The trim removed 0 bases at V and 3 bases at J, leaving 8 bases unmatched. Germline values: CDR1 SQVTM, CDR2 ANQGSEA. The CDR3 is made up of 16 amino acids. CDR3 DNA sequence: TGCAGCGTTGAAGATCCCCTGGCTAGCGGGAGCTACGAGCAGTACTTC. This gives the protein CSVEDPLASGSYEQYF.

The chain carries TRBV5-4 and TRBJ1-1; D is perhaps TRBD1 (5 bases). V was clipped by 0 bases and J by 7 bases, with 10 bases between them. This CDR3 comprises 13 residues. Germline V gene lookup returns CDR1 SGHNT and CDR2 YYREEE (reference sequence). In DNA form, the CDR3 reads TGTGCCAGCAGCTTGGTAGGGGCAGATGAAGCTTTCTTT. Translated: CASSLVGADEAFF.

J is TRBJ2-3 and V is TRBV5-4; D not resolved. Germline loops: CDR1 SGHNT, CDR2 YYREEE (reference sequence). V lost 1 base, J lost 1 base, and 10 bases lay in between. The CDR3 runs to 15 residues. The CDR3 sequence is CASSLSTVGTDTQYF. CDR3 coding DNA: TGTGCCAGCAGCTTGAGTACAGTAGGCACAGATACGCAGTATTTT.

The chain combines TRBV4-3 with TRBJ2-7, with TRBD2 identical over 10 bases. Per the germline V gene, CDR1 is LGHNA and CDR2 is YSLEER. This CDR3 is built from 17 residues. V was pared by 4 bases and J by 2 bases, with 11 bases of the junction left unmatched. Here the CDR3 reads CASSRPTGTSETYEQYF. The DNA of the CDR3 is TGCGCCAGCAGCCGCCCGACCGGGACTAGCGAAACCTACGAGCAGTACTTC.

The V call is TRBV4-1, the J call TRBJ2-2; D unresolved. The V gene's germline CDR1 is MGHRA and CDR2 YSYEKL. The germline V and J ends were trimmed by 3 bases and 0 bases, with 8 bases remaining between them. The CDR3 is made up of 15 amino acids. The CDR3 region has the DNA TGCGCCAGCAGCCAGGCTAATCCGAACACCGGGGAGCTGTTTTTT. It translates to CASSQANPNTGELFF.

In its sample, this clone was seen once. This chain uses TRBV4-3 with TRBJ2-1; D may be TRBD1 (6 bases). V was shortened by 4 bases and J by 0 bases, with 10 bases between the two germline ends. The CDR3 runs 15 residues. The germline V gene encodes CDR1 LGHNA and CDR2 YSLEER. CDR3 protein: CASSPQDSSYNEQFF. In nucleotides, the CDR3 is TGCGCCAGCAGCCCCCAGGACAGCTCCTACAATGAGCAGTTCTTC.

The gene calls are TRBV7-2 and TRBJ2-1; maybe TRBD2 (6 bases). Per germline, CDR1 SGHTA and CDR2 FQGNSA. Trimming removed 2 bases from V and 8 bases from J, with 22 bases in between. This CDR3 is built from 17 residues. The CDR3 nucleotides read TGTGCCAGCAGCTTATGGCAGGGAGGAGAAAGTAGGGATGAGCAGTTCTTC. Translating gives CASSLWQGGESRDEQFF.